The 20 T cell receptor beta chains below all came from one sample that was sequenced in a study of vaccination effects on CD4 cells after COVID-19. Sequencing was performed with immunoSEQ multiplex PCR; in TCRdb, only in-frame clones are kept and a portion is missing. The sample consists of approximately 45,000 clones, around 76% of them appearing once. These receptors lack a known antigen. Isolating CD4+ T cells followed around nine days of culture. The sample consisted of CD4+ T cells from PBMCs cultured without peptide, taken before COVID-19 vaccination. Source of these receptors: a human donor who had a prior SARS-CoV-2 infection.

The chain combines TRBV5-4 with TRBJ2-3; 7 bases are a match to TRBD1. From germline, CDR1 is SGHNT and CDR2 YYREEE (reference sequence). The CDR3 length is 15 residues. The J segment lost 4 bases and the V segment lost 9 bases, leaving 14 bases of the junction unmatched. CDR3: CANSRQGVRSDTQYF. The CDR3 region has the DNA TGTGCCAACTCAAGACAGGGTGTTAGGTCAGATACGCAGTATTTT.

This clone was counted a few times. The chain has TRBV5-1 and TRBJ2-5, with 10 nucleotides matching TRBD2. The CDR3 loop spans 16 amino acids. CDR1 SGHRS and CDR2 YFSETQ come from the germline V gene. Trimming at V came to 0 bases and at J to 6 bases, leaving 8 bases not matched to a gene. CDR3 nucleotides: TGCGCCAGCAGCTTGGCTAGCGGGAGTCTGTGGAAGACCCAGTACTTC. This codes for CASSLASGSLWKTQYF.

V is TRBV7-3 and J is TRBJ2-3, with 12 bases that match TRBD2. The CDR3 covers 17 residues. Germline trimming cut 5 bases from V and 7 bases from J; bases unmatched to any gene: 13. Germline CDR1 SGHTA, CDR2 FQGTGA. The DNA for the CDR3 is TGTGCCAGCAGCGGAACCGGACTAGCGGGGAGCGTAAATACGCAGTATTTT. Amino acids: CASSGTGLAGSVNTQYF.

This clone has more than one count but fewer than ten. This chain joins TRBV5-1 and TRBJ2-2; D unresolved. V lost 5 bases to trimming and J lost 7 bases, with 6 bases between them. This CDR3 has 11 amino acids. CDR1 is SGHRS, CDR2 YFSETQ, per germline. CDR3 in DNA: TGCGCCAGCAGGGAGATCGGGGAGCTGTTTTTT. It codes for CASREIGELFF. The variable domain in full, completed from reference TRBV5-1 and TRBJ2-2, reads KAGVTQTPRYLIKTRGQQVTLSCSPISGHRSVSWYQQTPGQGLQFLFEYFSETQRNKGNFPGRFSGRQFSNSRSEMNVSTLELGDSALYLCASREIGELFFGEGSRLTVL.

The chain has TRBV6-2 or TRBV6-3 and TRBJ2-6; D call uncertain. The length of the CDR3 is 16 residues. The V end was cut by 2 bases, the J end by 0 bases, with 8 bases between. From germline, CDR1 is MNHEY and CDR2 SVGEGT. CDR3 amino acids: CASSYLRHSGANVLTF. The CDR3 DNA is TGTGCCAGCAGTTACCTCCGGCACTCTGGGGCCAACGTCCTGACTTTC.

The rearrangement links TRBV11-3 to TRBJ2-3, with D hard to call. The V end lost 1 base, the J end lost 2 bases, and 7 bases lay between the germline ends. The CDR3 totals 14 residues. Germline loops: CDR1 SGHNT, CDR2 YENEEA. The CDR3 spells CASSLAQSTDTQYF. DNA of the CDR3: TGTGCCAGCAGCTTAGCCCAGTCCACAGATACGCAGTATTTT.

CDR3 loop: CASSISPDDRDGYTF. In nucleotides, the CDR3 is TGTGCCAGTAGTATCTCACCCGATGACAGGGATGGCTACACCTTC. The rearrangement uses TRBV19 and TRBJ1-2; 7 positions agree with TRBD1. Trimming removed 3 bases from V and 6 bases from J; junction bases left unmatched: 10. The CDR3 is 15 residues long. CDR1 is LNHDA, CDR2 SQIVND, per germline (reference sequence).

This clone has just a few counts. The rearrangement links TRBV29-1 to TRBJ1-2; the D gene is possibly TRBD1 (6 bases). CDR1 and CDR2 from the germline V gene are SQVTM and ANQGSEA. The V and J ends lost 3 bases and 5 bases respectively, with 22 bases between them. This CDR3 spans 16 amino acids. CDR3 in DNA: TGCAGCGTTGATGACCGATTCCGGGACAAAATTTATGGCTACACCTTC. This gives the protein CSVDDRFRDKIYGYTF.

The chain's CDR3 is CASSRDRVNQPQHF. CDR3 nucleotide sequence: TGTGCCAGCAGCAGGGACAGGGTCAATCAGCCCCAGCATTTT. The chain couples TRBV6-2 or TRBV6-3 to TRBJ1-5; 9 bases map to TRBD1. V shed 6 bases, J shed 3 bases, and the junction held 3 bases outside the gene matches. The CDR3 consists of 14 residues. The V gene's germline CDR1 is MNHEY and CDR2 SVGEGT.

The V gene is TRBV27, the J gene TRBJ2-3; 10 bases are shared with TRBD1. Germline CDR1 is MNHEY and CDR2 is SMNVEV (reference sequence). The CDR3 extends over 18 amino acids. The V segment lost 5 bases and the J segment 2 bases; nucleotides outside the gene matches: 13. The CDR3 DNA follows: TGTGCCAGCAGTGTAGGACAGGGGGTTGGTTTGTCCACAGATACGCAGTATTTT. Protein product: CASSVGQGVGLSTDTQYF.

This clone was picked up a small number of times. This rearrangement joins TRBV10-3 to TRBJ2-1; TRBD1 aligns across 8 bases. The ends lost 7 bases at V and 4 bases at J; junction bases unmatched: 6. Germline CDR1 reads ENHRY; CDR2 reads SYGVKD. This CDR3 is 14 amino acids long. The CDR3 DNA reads TGTGCCATCACTCCGGGACAGGAGTACAATGAGCAGTTCTTC. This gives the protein CAITPGQEYNEQFF.

CDR3 residues: CASSPRRGHQTGELFF. The CDR3, as DNA: TGTGCCAGCTCACCCCGGCGGGGTCACCAAACCGGGGAGCTGTTTTTT. V gene TRBV18 combines with J gene TRBJ2-2, with a tentative D call TRBD2 (6 bases). V was trimmed by 3 bases and J by 5 bases, leaving 16 bases between them. Germline CDR1 and CDR2: KGHSH and LQKENI. The CDR3 consists of 16 residues. The full variable domain, rest sourced from reference TRBV18 and TRBJ2-2, is NAGVMQNPRHLVRRRGQEARLRCSPMKGHSHVYWYRQLPEEGLKFMVYLQKENIIDESGMPKERFSAEFPKEGPSILRIQQVVRGDSAAYFCASSPRRGHQTGELFFGEGSRLTVL.

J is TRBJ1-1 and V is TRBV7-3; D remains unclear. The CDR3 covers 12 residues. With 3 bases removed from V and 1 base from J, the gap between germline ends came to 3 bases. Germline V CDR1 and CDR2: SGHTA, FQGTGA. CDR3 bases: TGTGCCAGCAGCTTGAAGAACACTGAAGCTTTCTTT. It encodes CASSLKNTEAFF. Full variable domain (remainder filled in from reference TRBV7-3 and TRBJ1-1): GAGVSQTPSNKVTEKGKYVELRCDPISGHTALYWYRQSLGQGPEFLIYFQGTGAADDSGLPNDRFFAVRPEGSVSTLKIQRTERGDSAVYLCASSLKNTEAFFGQGTRLTVV.

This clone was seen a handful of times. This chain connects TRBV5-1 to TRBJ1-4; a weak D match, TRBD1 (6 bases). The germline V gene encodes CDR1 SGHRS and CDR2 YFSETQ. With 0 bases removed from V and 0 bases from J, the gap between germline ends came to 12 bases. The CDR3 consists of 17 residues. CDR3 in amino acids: CASSLALRTATNEKLFF. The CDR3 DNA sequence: TGCGCCAGCAGCTTGGCCCTAAGGACAGCAACTAATGAAAAACTGTTTTTT.

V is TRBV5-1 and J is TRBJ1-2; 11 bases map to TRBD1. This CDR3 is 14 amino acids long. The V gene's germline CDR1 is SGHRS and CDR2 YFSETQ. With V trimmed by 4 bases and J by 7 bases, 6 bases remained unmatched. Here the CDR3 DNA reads TGCGCCAGCAGCCGGGACAGGGGGTTGAGTGGCTACACCTTC. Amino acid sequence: CASSRDRGLSGYTF.

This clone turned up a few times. DNA of the CDR3: TGTGCCAGCAGCGAAACACCCACCCATTCGAACACCGGGGAGCTGTTTTTT. This encodes CASSETPTHSNTGELFF. The chain is built from TRBV5-6 and TRBJ2-2, with D unresolved. The CDR3 covers 17 residues. Germline assignment: CDR1 SGHDT and CDR2 YYEEEE. Trimming took off 4 bases at V and 0 bases at J, with 16 bases between the two ends.

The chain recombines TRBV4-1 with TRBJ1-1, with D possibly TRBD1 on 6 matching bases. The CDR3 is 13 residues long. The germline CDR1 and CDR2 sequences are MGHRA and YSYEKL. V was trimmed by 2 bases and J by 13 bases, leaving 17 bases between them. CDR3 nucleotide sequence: TGCGCCAGCAGCCAAAACAGGGAGTTCCCAGTTTTCTTT. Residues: CASSQNREFPVFF.

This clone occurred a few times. CDR3: CASSPTGLDYGYTF. The CDR3 nucleotides read TGTGCCAGCAGCCCGACAGGGCTAGACTATGGCTACACCTTC. This chain joins TRBV7-9 and TRBJ1-2; the match to TRBD1 covers 7 bases. Germline-derived CDR1 and CDR2 are SEHNR and FQNEAQ (reference sequence). Unmatched junction bases numbered 6, after V lost 5 bases and J lost 3 bases. This CDR3 has 14 amino acids.

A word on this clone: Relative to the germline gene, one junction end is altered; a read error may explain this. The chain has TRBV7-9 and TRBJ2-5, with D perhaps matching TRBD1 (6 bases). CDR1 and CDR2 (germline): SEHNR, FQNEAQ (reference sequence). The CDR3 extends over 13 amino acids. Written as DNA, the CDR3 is TGTGCCAGCAGCTCTAGACAGGAATATATTGGGGACTTC. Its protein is CASSSRQEYIGDF. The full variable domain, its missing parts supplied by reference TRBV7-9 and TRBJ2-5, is DTGVSQNPRHKITKRGQNVTFRCDPISEHNRLYWYRQTLGQGPEFLTYFQNEAQLEKSRLLSDRFSAERPKGSFSTLEIQRTEQGDSAMYLCASSSRQEYIGDFGPGTRLLVL.

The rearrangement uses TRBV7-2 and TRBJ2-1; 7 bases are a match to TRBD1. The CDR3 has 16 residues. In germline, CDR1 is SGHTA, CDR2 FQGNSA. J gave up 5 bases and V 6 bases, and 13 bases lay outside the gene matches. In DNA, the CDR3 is TGTGCCAGCAGACCATCCGGGACAGCGGTTAACAATGAGCAGTTCTTC. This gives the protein CASRPSGTAVNNEQFF.